Presented here are 11 T cell receptor beta chains from one specimen sequenced in a study of identical twins. TCRdb ran MiXCR on the 5' RACE reads and lists one entry per CDR3 protein. Among a few hundred thousand distinct CDR3 sequences, 6.5% were seen once, and the ten largest hold about 15%. The same data also went into a second study, on T cells expressing NK-cell markers.

Sequencing input: CD8+ T cells sorted from blood. These receptors were taken from a woman younger than 35 in good health.

This clonotype was seen ten or more times. The rearrangement uses TRBV7-2 and TRBJ2-1, with 9 bases lining up with TRBD1. J gave up 6 bases and V 8 bases, and 8 bases lay outside the gene matches. In germline, CDR1 is SGHTA, CDR2 FQGNSA. The CDR3 is made up of 14 amino acids. The CDR3 sequence: CASRDREIRNEQFF. For the CDR3, the DNA is TGTGCCAGCCGGGACAGGGAGATTCGCAATGAGCAGTTCTTC.

This clonotype was found many times. This sequence joins TRBV9 and TRBJ2-7; TRBD2 matches at 7 bases. The CDR3 is 14 amino acids. V was clipped by 3 bases and J by 2 bases; unmatched bases: 5. CDR1 and CDR2 from the germline V gene are SGDLS and YYNGEE. The CDR3 region is CASSATSEAYEQYF. CDR3 in DNA: TGTGCCAGCAGCGCTACTAGCGAGGCCTACGAGCAGTACTTC. Variable domain in full (rest from reference TRBV9 and TRBJ2-7): DSGVTQTPKHLITATGQRVTLRCSPRSGDLSVYWYQQSLDQGLQFLIQYYNGEERAKGNILERFSAQQFPDLHSELNLSSLELGDSALYFCASSATSEAYEQYFGPGTRLTVT.

At least ten counts were recorded for this clonotype. J is TRBJ2-1 and V is TRBV7-9, with 7 bases matching TRBD1. V lost 4 bases, J lost 10 bases, and 7 bases stayed unmatched. This CDR3 comprises 13 residues. Germline loops: CDR1 SEHNR, CDR2 FQNEAQ (reference sequence). The CDR3 bases are TGTGCCAGCAGCTCCGGACAGGTCACCGAGCAGTTCTTC. Translation: CASSSGQVTEQFF.

This clonotype was picked up many times. The CDR3, as DNA: TGTGCCAGCAGTATTCTAGCGGGCCCGTCGTTCTTC. Amino acids: CASSILAGPSFF. The V gene is TRBV12-3 or TRBV12-4, the J gene TRBJ2-1, with 8 bases that match TRBD2. This CDR3 contains 12 residues. J lost 15 bases, V lost 5 bases, and 9 bases had no gene match.

In this sample, this clonotype turned up a few times. The gene calls are TRBV7-9 and TRBJ2-3; no reliable D call. The CDR3 is made up of 12 amino acids. Germline V gene lookup returns CDR1 SEHNR and CDR2 FQNEAQ (reference sequence). Trimming stripped 5 bases from V and 7 bases from J, with 10 bases between. CDR3 protein: CASSPPKNTQYF. CDR3 sequence (DNA): TGTGCCAGCAGCCCACCCAAAAATACGCAGTATTTT.

This clonotype was observed a handful of times. The rearrangement uses TRBV27 and TRBJ1-1; no clear D gene. Trimming took off 5 bases at V and 6 bases at J, with 13 bases between the two ends. Germline V CDR1 and CDR2: MNHEY, SMNVEV (reference sequence). The CDR3 runs 13 residues. The CDR3 here is CASSGGPGAEAFF. The CDR3 DNA sequence: TGTGCCAGCAGTGGAGGACCCGGAGCTGAAGCTTTCTTT.

The table lists this clonotype with many counts. The chain links TRBV27 to TRBJ1-1, with a weak D call TRBD1 (6 bases). Trimming pared 8 bases from V and 5 bases from J, leaving 18 bases between. The CDR3 is 14 amino acids. The germline CDR1 and CDR2 sequences are MNHEY and SMNVEV (reference sequence). The CDR3 is CASRLLEGGTEAFF. The CDR3 region has the DNA TGTGCCAGCCGACTCCTCGAGGGGGGTACTGAAGCTTTCTTT.

This clonotype was detected many times. V usage is TRBV2 and J usage is TRBJ1-5; D is undetermined. Germline assignment: CDR1 SNHLY and CDR2 FYNNEI. There are 15 residues in the CDR3. Trimming took off 4 bases at V and 5 bases at J, with 15 bases between the two ends. The CDR3 sequence: CASSAGRTRDQPQHF. The CDR3 nucleotides are TGTGCCAGCAGTGCAGGACGTACCCGGGATCAGCCCCAGCATTTT. Together with reference TRBV2 and TRBJ1-5, the CDR3 gives the full variable domain: EPEVTQTPSHQVTQMGQEVILRCVPISNHLYFYWYRQILGQKVEFLVSFYNNEISEKSEIFDDQFSVERPDGSNFTLKIRSTKLEDSAMYFCASSAGRTRDQPQHFGDGTRLSIL.

The chain recombines TRBV2 with TRBJ2-4; D unclear. Germline V gene lookup returns CDR1 SNHLY and CDR2 FYNNEI. The CDR3 has 14 residues. The V gene lost 8 bases and the J gene lost 0 bases, with 11 bases spanning the gap. CDR3 sequence (DNA): TGTGCCAGCTCGAAGGTGCTAGCCAAAAACATTCAGTACTTC. It is translated as CASSKVLAKNIQYF.

A few counts support this clonotype. The chain employs TRBV13 and TRBJ2-3; either TRBD1 or TRBD2 may supply D (5 bases each). This CDR3 is built from 13 residues. V was clipped by 5 bases and J by 6 bases, with 12 bases between them. Germline values: CDR1 PRHDT, CDR2 FYEKMQ (reference sequence). CDR3 DNA: TGTGCCAGCAGCGCCAGGGAGACGGATACGCAGTATTTT. The encoded protein is CASSARETDTQYF.

The CDR3 sequence: CASSLPGAGYEQYF. The CDR3 nucleotides are TGTGCCAGCAGCTTGCCCGGGGCGGGCTACGAGCAGTACTTC. This chain uses TRBV5-6 with TRBJ2-7, with D perhaps being TRBD1 or TRBD2 (5 bases each). With 1 base removed from V and 3 bases from J, the gap between germline ends came to 11 bases. Germline CDR1 reads SGHDT; CDR2 reads YYEEEE. The CDR3 is 14 residues long.